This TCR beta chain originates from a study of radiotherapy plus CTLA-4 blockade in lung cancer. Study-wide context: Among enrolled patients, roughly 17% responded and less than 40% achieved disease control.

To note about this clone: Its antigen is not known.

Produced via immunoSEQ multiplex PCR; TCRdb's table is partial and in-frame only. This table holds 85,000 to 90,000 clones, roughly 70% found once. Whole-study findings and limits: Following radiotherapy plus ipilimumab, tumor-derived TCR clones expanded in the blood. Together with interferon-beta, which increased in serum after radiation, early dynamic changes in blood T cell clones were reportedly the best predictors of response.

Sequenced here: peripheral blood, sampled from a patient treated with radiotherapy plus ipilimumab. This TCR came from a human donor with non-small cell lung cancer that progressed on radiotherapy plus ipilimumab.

This CDR3 reads CASSREAGGHETQYF. CDR3 DNA: TGTGCCAGCAGCAGGGAAGCGGGGGGGCATGAGACCCAGTACTTC. This chain links TRBV5-6 with TRBJ2-5; 10 bases align to TRBD2. Unmatched junction bases numbered 8, after V lost 4 bases and J lost 5 bases. Germline assignment: CDR1 SGHDT and CDR2 YYEEEE. The CDR3 runs to 15 residues.